One sample yielded the 6 T cell receptor beta chains listed below, sequenced in a study of PD-1 blockade in classical Hodgkin lymphoma. Every patient relapsed after autologous stem cell transplantation, and brentuximab vedotin exposure varied. The method was immunoSEQ multiplex PCR; TCRdb's version includes in-frame clones alone and lacks a portion of them. Of about 40,000 clones listed, roughly 73% are singletons. This material consisted of peripheral blood mononuclear cells (PBMCs), taken at baseline. These receptors were collected from a human donor with classical Hodgkin lymphoma.

J is TRBJ2-1 and V is TRBV7-9; 8 bases are shared with TRBD2. Trimming removed 4 bases from V and 0 bases from J; junction bases left unmatched: 14. The CDR3 extends over 19 amino acids. CDR1 and CDR2 from the germline V gene are SEHNR and FQNEAQ (reference sequence). The CDR3 DNA follows: TGTGCCAGCAGCTCCCCGGGACTAGGGGGTCAGAGCTCCTACAATGAGCAGTTCTTC. Translation: CASSSPGLGGQSSYNEQFF.

V gene TRBV5-4 combines with J gene TRBJ2-2, with 9 positions matching TRBD1. V trimming: 5 bases; J trimming: 2 bases; junction bases outside the gene matches: 13. From germline, CDR1 is SGHNT and CDR2 YYREEE (reference sequence). This CDR3 comprises 18 residues. In nucleotides, the CDR3 is TGTGCCAGCAGGCAATGGGGCGGGACAGGGCCCAACACCGGGGAGCTGTTTTTT. This encodes CASRQWGGTGPNTGELFF.

The chain recombines TRBV7-2 with TRBJ2-1, with 9 bases that match TRBD2. CDR3 length: 14 residues. Per the germline V gene, CDR1 is SGHTA and CDR2 is FQGNSA. Trimming at V came to 4 bases and at J to 9 bases, leaving 7 bases not matched to a gene. CDR3 loop: CASSSERGVAEQFF. The CDR3 region has the DNA TGTGCCAGCAGCTCCGAGCGGGGGGTGGCTGAGCAGTTCTTC.

This sequence joins TRBV7-2 and TRBJ2-7; the D gene is possibly TRBD1 (6 bases). Trimming removed 5 bases at V and 2 bases at J, with 13 bases between. The V gene's germline CDR1 is SGHTA and CDR2 FQGNSA. The CDR3 totals 14 residues. This CDR3 reads CASSRGQGAYEQYF. CDR3 nucleotide sequence: TGTGCCAGCAGCAGGGGACAAGGAGCCTACGAGCAGTACTTC.

The chain is built from TRBV19 and TRBJ2-4; tentatively, D is TRBD1 or TRBD2 (5 bases each). Looked up from germline, CDR1 is LNHDA and CDR2 is SQIVND (reference sequence). V dropped 7 bases and J dropped 8 bases, with 27 bases sitting between them. The CDR3 spans 17 residues. In DNA, the CDR3 is TGTGCCAGTACCCCCCGGGGCTTGGGGCAGACGGCGGACATTCAGTACTTC. The encoded protein is CASTPRGLGQTADIQYF.

The chain employs TRBV10-3 and TRBJ2-7; 8 nucleotides line up with TRBD1. The V gene end was trimmed by 2 bases and the J gene end by 0 bases; junction bases not matched to a gene: 3. CDR3 length equals 15 residues. Germline-derived CDR1 and CDR2 are ENHRY and SYGVKD. The CDR3 sequence: CAISERTGSSYEQYF. CDR3 nucleotides: TGTGCCATCAGTGAGAGGACAGGGAGCTCCTACGAGCAGTACTTC.